This note documents a single T cell receptor (beta chain) sequence. Antigen unknown. These data are taken from a study of T cells in localized non-small cell lung cancer. General observations from the study: Greater blood T cell density accompanied longer overall survival. Sequencing covered just one tumor region, so heterogeneity cannot be ruled out. Uninvolved adjacent lung had more T cell clonality than any other tissue, topping tumor.

Only in-frame clones appear in the TCRdb table, and some are missing; sequencing was by immunoSEQ multiplex PCR. The sample has some 30,000 clones; 90% to 95% are singletons. Germline values: CDR1 GTSNPN, CDR2 SVGIG (reference sequence). The V and J ends lost 4 bases and 2 bases, in that order; junction bases with no gene match: 7. The CDR3 is 14 residues long. The sequenced sample was PBMCs, obtained before any cancer treatment. The receptor was derived from a man between 40 and 69 years old with stage II lung adenocarcinoma. The J gene is TRBJ2-7, the V gene TRBV30, with TRBD2 identical over 8 bases. As DNA, the CDR3 is TGTGCCTGGAAGGGCTCGGGGGGGGCCTACGAGCAGTACTTC. This codes for CAWKGSGGAYEQYF.